The 20 T cell receptor beta chains in this list originate from one sample, sequenced in a study of T cells in Graves' hyperthyroidism and ophthalmopathy. TCR beta CDR3 sequences were amplified from RNA transcripts. Initially, a first-round RT-PCR of the TCR CDR3 employed the HTBI primer set. TCRdb ran MiXCR on the multiplex PCR reads and lists one entry per CDR3 protein. The sample lists fewer than 650,000 distinct CDR3 sequences, approximately 15% occurring once. The sample comprised blood. The receptors come from a woman between 40 and 50 years old with Graves' ophthalmopathy.

The chain couples TRBV6-1 to TRBJ1-1, with TRBD1 matching 10 bases. Germline V CDR1 and CDR2: MNHNS, SASEGT. This CDR3 is built from 17 residues. J was trimmed by 2 bases and V by 6 bases; bases with no gene match: 12. This CDR3 is CASRAILDRGVNTEAFF. The CDR3 DNA follows: TGTGCCAGCAGGGCAATCCTGGACAGGGGGGTTAACACTGAAGCTTTCTTT.

The count of this clonotype is one. V is TRBV5-5 and J is TRBJ1-1; no clear D gene. This CDR3 contains 14 residues. Trimming pared 2 bases from V and 1 base from J, leaving 9 bases between. Germline loops: CDR1 SGHKS, CDR2 YYEKEE (reference sequence). CDR3 protein: CASSFLWRNTEAFF. CDR3 nucleotides: TGTGCCAGCAGCTTTTTGTGGCGGAACACTGAAGCTTTCTTT.

This clonotype was seen repeatedly, ten times or more. This chain uses TRBV11-2 with TRBJ2-2; D possibly corresponds to TRBD2 (6 bases). Germline V gene sequence: CDR1 SGHAT, CDR2 FQNNGV. This CDR3 has 16 amino acids. V lost 2 bases and J lost 4, with 14 bases in between. CDR3 amino acids: CASSLSRGASTGELFF. The DNA for the CDR3 is TGTGCCAGCAGCTTAAGCCGCGGGGCCTCCACCGGGGAGCTGTTTTTT.

This clonotype occurred many times. Written as DNA, the CDR3 is TGTGCCAGCAGTTTGGGCAGACTCTCTGGAAACACCATATATTTT. It translates to CASSLGRLSGNTIYF. The chain employs TRBV28 and TRBJ1-3; D unclear. This CDR3 is built from 15 residues. V shed 3 bases and J shed 0 bases, with 9 bases lying between them. Germline CDR1 and CDR2: MDHEN and SYDVKM.

The chain recombines TRBV6-5 with TRBJ1-1, with 9 bases lining up with TRBD1. The V gene's germline CDR1 is MNHEY and CDR2 SVGAGI. This CDR3 region has 16 residues. V trimming: 0 bases; J trimming: 5 bases; junction bases outside the gene matches: 7. CDR3 amino acids: CASSYSTQGAGTEAFF. CDR3 nucleotide sequence: TGTGCCAGCAGTTACTCGACACAGGGGGCGGGTACTGAAGCTTTCTTT.

This clonotype showed up many times. The chain links TRBV11-2 to TRBJ2-6; D ambiguous. Looked up from germline, CDR1 is SGHAT and CDR2 is FQNNGV. Trimming left V 0 bases short and J 4 bases short, with 7 bases between. The length of the CDR3 is 15 residues. CDR3 amino acids: CASSLDISGANVLTF. The CDR3 DNA reads TGTGCCAGCAGCTTAGACATCTCCGGGGCCAACGTCCTGACTTTC.

This clonotype was picked up many times. The junction does not match germline at one end; this may be a read error. The gene calls are TRBV12-3 or TRBV12-4 and TRBJ1-1, with 7 bases lining up with TRBD1. The CDR3 totals 13 residues. CDR3 DNA sequence: TGTGCCAGCACTTTAAACAGGGGCACTGAAGCTTTCTTT. Encoded protein: CASTLNRGTEAFF.

This clonotype was seen many times. This sequence joins TRBV6-2 or TRBV6-3 and TRBJ2-7; 11 bases are shared with TRBD2. V dropped 5 bases and J dropped 0; count of bases not matched to a gene: 6. The CDR3 has 16 residues. Germline V gene sequence: CDR1 MNHEY, CDR2 SVGEGT. The CDR3: CASSHMGTSGSYEQYF. Written as DNA, the CDR3 is TGTGCCAGCAGTCACATGGGGACTAGCGGCTCCTACGAGCAGTACTTC.

CDR3 nucleotides: TGCAGTGCTAGAGATCCTGGGGGCCCGGGAATTGAGACCCAGTACTTC. This sequence encodes CSARDPGGPGIETQYF. This chain uses TRBV20-1 with TRBJ2-5; a possible D gene is TRBD1 (6 bases). Trimming took off 0 bases at V and 5 bases at J, with 19 bases between the two ends. In germline, CDR1 is DFQATT, CDR2 SNEGSKA (reference sequence). The CDR3 is 16 amino acids.

This clonotype has a count of ten or more. The genes are TRBV12-5 and TRBJ1-5; possible D gene TRBD1, 6 bases. Germline-derived CDR1 and CDR2 are LGHNT and FRNRAP. The CDR3 consists of 12 residues. Trimming shortened V by 7 bases and J by 9 bases, and 13 bases separated the two germline ends. In DNA, the CDR3 is TGTGCTAGTGCTTACCCGGACAGGCCCCAGCATTTT. Its translation is CASAYPDRPQHF.

This clonotype was recorded many times. This chain connects TRBV14 to TRBJ2-5, with 9 bases that match TRBD2. The CDR3 contains 15 residues. V lost 0 bases to trimming and J lost 7 bases; unmatched junction nucleotides: 6. In germline, CDR1 is SGHDN, CDR2 FVKESK. The CDR3 reads CASSQDSGSAWTQYF. In DNA form, the CDR3 reads TGTGCCAGCAGCCAAGATAGCGGGAGTGCGTGGACCCAGTACTTC.

This clonotype was observed at least ten times. The rearrangement uses TRBV6-1 and TRBJ1-1; D is ambiguous. Germline V lookup: CDR1 MNHNS, CDR2 SASEGT. The V gene lost 2 bases and the J gene lost 1 base, with 11 bases spanning the gap. The CDR3 has 15 residues. CDR3 loop: CASSELWSRNTEAFF. The CDR3 DNA sequence: TGTGCCAGCAGTGAACTTTGGTCTCGGAACACTGAAGCTTTCTTT.

Many counts were recorded for this clonotype. The J gene is TRBJ1-2, the V gene TRBV6-5, with D possibly being TRBD1 (5 bases). CDR3 length equals 14 residues. Trimming cost V 0 bases and J 4 bases, with 9 bases left between them. Per germline, CDR1 MNHEY and CDR2 SVGAGI. The CDR3 region has the DNA TGTGCCAGCAGTTACTCGGGACCCGGCTATGGCTACACCTTC. Translating it yields CASSYSGPGYGYTF.

There are a few counts of this clonotype. The V call is TRBV10-3, the J call TRBJ1-2; D possibly corresponds to TRBD1 (5 bases). CDR3 length equals 14 residues. CDR1 ENHRY and CDR2 SYGVKD come from the germline V gene. With 5 bases removed from V and 8 bases from J, the gap between germline ends came to 18 bases. CDR3 amino acids: CAISPGLQGRGYTF. CDR3 nucleotides: TGTGCCATCAGTCCAGGTTTGCAGGGTCGGGGCTACACCTTC.

This clonotype was observed a handful of times. V is TRBV7-8 and J is TRBJ1-2; a possible D gene is TRBD1 (5 bases). V was shortened by 8 bases and J by 0 bases, with 13 bases between the two germline ends. The CDR3 spans 14 residues. Germline V gene lookup returns CDR1 SGHVS and CDR2 FQNEAQ. The CDR3 region is CASGWGVANYGYTF. Written as DNA, the CDR3 is TGTGCCAGCGGGTGGGGGGTAGCTAACTATGGCTACACCTTC.

This clonotype was observed at least ten times. The rearrangement uses TRBV28 and TRBJ1-1; D not certain. CDR3 length equals 15 residues. Germline V gene sequence: CDR1 MDHEN, CDR2 SYDVKM. Between the trimmed V and J ends, which lost 8 bases and 0 bases, there was a span of 16 bases. CDR3 coding DNA: TGTGCCAGCGGACCCCCGGTGGGCATGAACACTGAAGCTTTCTTT. Translating it yields CASGPPVGMNTEAFF. The entire variable domain, with the rest obtained from reference TRBV28 and TRBJ1-1, is as follows: DVKVTQSSRYLVKRTGEKVFLECVQDMDHENMFWYRQDPGLGLRLIYFSYDVKMKEKGDIPEGYSVSREKKERFSLILESASTNQTSMYLCASGPPVGMNTEAFFGQGTRLTVV.

This clonotype has only a few counts. This chain links TRBV11-1 with TRBJ2-7, with TRBD2 matching over 7 bases. The CDR3 extends over 18 amino acids. CDR1 is SGHAT and CDR2 is FQDESV in the germline V gene (reference sequence). The V gene end was trimmed by 0 bases and the J gene end by 4 bases; junction bases not matched to a gene: 15. CDR3 amino acids: CASSLAGGTGVHPYEQYF. In DNA, the CDR3 is TGTGCCAGCAGCTTAGCGGGGGGGACGGGAGTTCATCCTTACGAGCAGTACTTC. The full variable domain, completed using reference TRBV11-1 and TRBJ2-7, is EAEVAQSPRYKITEKSQAVAFWCDPISGHATLYWYRQILGQGPELLVQFQDESVVDDSQLPKDRFSAERLKGVDSTLKIQPAELGDSAMYLCASSLAGGTGVHPYEQYFGPGTRLTVT.

This clonotype came up many times. The J gene is TRBJ1-1, the V gene TRBV5-1, with D tentatively TRBD1 (5 bases). Germline V gene data show CDR1 as SGHRS and CDR2 as YFSETQ. V was clipped by 1 base and J by 8 bases, with 15 bases between them. This CDR3 is 14 amino acids long. The CDR3 spells CASSLQPGGVEAFF. CDR3 in DNA: TGCGCCAGCAGCTTGCAACCGGGGGGGGTGGAAGCTTTCTTT.

This clonotype was recorded many times. The V call is TRBV28, the J call TRBJ1-5, with D perhaps TRBD1 (5 bases). The germline V and J ends were trimmed by 3 bases and 0 bases, with 15 bases remaining between them. Germline loops: CDR1 MDHEN, CDR2 SYDVKM. The CDR3 contains 17 residues. CDR3 protein: CASSLGTQDPSNQPQHF. For the CDR3, the DNA is TGTGCCAGCAGTTTGGGGACGCAGGACCCTAGCAATCAGCCCCAGCATTTT.

This clonotype has a count of ten or more. The chain couples TRBV5-1 to TRBJ1-1; D ambiguous. V was pared by 1 base and J by 7 bases, with 8 bases between. The CDR3 contains 12 residues. Germline CDR1 reads SGHRS; CDR2 reads YFSETQ. The CDR3 reads CASSLWGDEAFF. DNA of the CDR3: TGCGCCAGCAGCTTGTGGGGAGATGAAGCTTTCTTT.